Below, one T cell receptor beta chain is given with its context. These data are taken from a study of blood T cell repertoires in COVID-19. As for the study in general: Nucleic acid was either cDNA or gDNA, and it came from T cells, B-cell-depleted T cells, or PBMCs.

CDR1 and CDR2 from the germline V gene are SGHRS and YFSETQ. The CDR3 loop spans 15 amino acids. Unmatched junction bases numbered 2, after V lost 4 bases and J lost 0 bases. TCRdb's copy holds only in-frame clones and misses some; the assay was immunoSEQ multiplex PCR. The repertoire holds 140,000 to 150,000 clones, around 80% seen once, with approximately 14% in the top ten. This clonotype originated in a human donor with acute or convalescent COVID-19. The donor label of this sample is uncertain. This chain joins TRBV5-1 and TRBJ1-2, with 11 positions matching TRBD1. The specimen sequenced was peripheral blood. For the CDR3, the DNA is TGCGCCAGCAGCCCGGGACAGGGGGCTAACTATGGCTACACCTTC. It encodes CASSPGQGANYGYTF.